The 7 T cell receptor beta chains below were found in one sample sequenced in a study of blood T cell repertoires in COVID-19. Measured with immunoSEQ multiplex PCR; TCRdb has only the in-frame clones, and not every one. Of a few hundred thousand clones listed, roughly 85% were seen once; the top ten hold under 20%. Sequencing used PBMCs or T cells enriched from blood (not recorded which). All receptors derive from a man aged 40-49 years who had recovered from COVID-19.

Note on this clone: Its ends do not fully match the called genes, so a read error is possible. The V and J genes are TRBV7-7 and TRBJ2-2, with a possible D match to TRBD1 (6 bases). The CDR3 is made up of 15 amino acids. CDR1 is SSHAT, CDR2 FNYEAQ, per germline (reference sequence). The CDR3 nucleotides are TGTGCTAGCAGCGAGCTGAACAGGGCCACCGGGGAGCTGTTTTTT. Protein sequence: CASSELNRATGELFF. The full variable domain, in which reference TRBV7-7 and TRBJ2-2 provide the parts outside the CDR3, is GAGVSQSPRYKVTKRGQDVTLRCDPISSHATLYWYQQALGQGPEFLTYFNYEAQPDKSGLPSDRFSAERPEGSISTLTIQRTEQRDSAMYRCASSELNRATGELFFGEGSRLTVL.

This chain's CDR3 is CASSTGLVVNEQYF. The CDR3 DNA sequence: TGTGCCAGCAGCACGGGACTAGTAGTCAACGAGCAGTACTTC. V usage is TRBV9 and J usage is TRBJ2-7; 8 bases fit TRBD2. The CDR3 is made up of 14 amino acids. Germline loops: CDR1 SGDLS, CDR2 YYNGEE. V was pared by 4 bases and J by 5 bases, with 8 bases of the junction left unmatched. The full variable domain, its missing parts supplied by reference TRBV9 and TRBJ2-7, is DSGVTQTPKHLITATGQRVTLRCSPRSGDLSVYWYQQSLDQGLQFLIQYYNGEERAKGNILERFSAQQFPDLHSELNLSSLELGDSALYFCASSTGLVVNEQYFGPGTRLTVT.

The table lists this clone with a few counts. CDR3: CASSLQGTGVDNQPQHF. Here the CDR3 DNA reads TGTGCCAGCAGCTTACAAGGGACAGGGGTTGACAATCAGCCCCAGCATTTT. J is TRBJ1-5 and V is TRBV7-2; TRBD1 agrees at 10 bases. V shed 2 bases and J 3 bases; nucleotides not matched to a gene: 7. CDR1 is SGHTA, CDR2 FQGNSA, per germline. The CDR3 contains 17 residues.

The chain has TRBV7-9 and TRBJ1-1; no reliable D call. The germline CDR1 and CDR2 sequences are SEHNR and FQNEAQ (reference sequence). This CDR3 contains 14 residues. V dropped 11 bases and J dropped 1 base, with 17 bases sitting between them. The CDR3 reads CAPSGRAGNTEAFF. CDR3 nucleotide sequence: TGTGCCCCCTCCGGGCGGGCGGGGAACACTGAAGCTTTCTTT.

J is TRBJ1-2 and V is TRBV6-2 or TRBV6-3; 7 bases are a match to TRBD1. V dropped 0 bases and J dropped 4; count of bases not matched to a gene: 11. CDR1 and CDR2 (germline): MNHEY, SVGEGT. This CDR3 region has 17 residues. Written as DNA, the CDR3 is TGTGCCAGCAGTTACTCGGTTTGGGACAGCTTGTTCTATGGCTACACCTTC. Translated: CASSYSVWDSLFYGYTF.

The rearrangement links TRBV30 to TRBJ2-1; 7 nucleotides match TRBD1. CDR1 is GTSNPN, CDR2 SVGIG, per germline (reference sequence). V dropped 3 bases and J dropped 10; count of bases not matched to a gene: 3. The CDR3 runs 11 residues. CDR3 nucleotides: TGTGCCTGGAGCGTCAGGGGGGAGCAGTTCTTC. Translated, it gives CAWSVRGEQFF.

This clone was counted a few times. The genes are TRBV5-8 and TRBJ2-5; unclear D gene. This CDR3 is built from 14 residues. From germline, CDR1 is SGHTS and CDR2 YDEGEE. Trimming removed 4 bases from V and 3 bases from J, with 13 bases in between. CDR3 in DNA: TGTGCCAGCAGCCCGGCCGTTGGAGAAGAGACCCAGTACTTC. Translation: CASSPAVGEETQYF.